The T cell receptor beta chain described here comes from a study of spatial heterogeneity in lung cancer. Using its own MiXCR run on the 5' RACE reads, TCRdb lists one record per CDR3 protein. This table has tens of thousands of distinct CDR3 sequences, roughly 5.4% appearing once. The J segment lost 2 bases and the V segment lost 0 bases, leaving 7 bases of the junction unmatched. Germline loops: CDR1 SGHDT, CDR2 YYEEEE. The CDR3 is 16 residues long. Time point indicated: sample taken at primary tumor resection. Whole RNA obtained from tumor, nontumor lung or frozen PBMC underwent sequencing without sorting.

The chain uses TRBV5-6 and TRBJ2-7; 8 nucleotides agree with TRBD2. The TCR sequence derives from a female donor with early-stage non-small cell lung cancer. The sequences come from PBMCs, collected at surgery. The CDR3 nucleotides read TGTGCCAGCAGCTTGGGTGTCGCCGGGAGGGCCTACGAGCAGTACTTC. As protein: CASSLGVAGRAYEQYF.